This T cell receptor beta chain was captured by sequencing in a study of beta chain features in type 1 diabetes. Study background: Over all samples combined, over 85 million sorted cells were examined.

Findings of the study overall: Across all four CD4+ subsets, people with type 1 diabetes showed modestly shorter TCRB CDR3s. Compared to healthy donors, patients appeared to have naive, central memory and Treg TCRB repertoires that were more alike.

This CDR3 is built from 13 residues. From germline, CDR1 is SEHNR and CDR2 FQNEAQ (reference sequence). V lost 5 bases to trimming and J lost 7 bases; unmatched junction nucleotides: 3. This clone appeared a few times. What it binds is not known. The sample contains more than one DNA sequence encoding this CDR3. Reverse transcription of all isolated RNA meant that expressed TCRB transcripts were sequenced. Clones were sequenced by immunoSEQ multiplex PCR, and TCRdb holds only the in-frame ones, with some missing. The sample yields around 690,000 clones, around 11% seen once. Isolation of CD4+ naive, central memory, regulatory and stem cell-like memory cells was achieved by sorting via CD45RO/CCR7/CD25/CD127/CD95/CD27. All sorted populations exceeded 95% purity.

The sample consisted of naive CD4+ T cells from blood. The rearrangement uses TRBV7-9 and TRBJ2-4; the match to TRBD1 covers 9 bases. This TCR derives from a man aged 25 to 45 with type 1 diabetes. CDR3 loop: CASSPGQGNIQYF. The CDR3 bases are TGTGCCAGCAGCCCAGGACAGGGGAACATTCAGTACTTC.